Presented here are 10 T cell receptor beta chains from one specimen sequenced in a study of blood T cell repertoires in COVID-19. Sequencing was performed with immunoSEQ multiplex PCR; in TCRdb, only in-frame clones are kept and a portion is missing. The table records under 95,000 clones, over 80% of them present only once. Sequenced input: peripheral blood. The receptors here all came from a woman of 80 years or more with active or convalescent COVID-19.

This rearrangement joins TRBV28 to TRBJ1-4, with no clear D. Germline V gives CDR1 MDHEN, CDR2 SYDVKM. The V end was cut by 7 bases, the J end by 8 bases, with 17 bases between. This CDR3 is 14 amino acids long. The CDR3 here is CASTTAGRWEKLFF. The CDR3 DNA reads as TGTGCCAGCACTACGGCGGGGAGGTGGGAAAAACTGTTTTTT.

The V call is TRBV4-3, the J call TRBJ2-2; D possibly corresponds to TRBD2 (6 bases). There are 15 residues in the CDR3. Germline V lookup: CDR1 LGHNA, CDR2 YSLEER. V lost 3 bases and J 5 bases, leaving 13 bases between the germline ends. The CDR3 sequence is CASSHSGLRTGELFF. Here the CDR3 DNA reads TGCGCCAGCAGCCATTCGGGACTCAGAACCGGGGAGCTGTTTTTT.

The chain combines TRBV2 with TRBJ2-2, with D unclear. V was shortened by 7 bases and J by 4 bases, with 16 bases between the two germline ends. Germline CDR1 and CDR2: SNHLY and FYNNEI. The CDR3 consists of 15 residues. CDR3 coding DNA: TGTGCCAGCATGGCGGCTCAAAGAGGCACCGGGGAGCTGTTTTTT. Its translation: CASMAAQRGTGELFF.

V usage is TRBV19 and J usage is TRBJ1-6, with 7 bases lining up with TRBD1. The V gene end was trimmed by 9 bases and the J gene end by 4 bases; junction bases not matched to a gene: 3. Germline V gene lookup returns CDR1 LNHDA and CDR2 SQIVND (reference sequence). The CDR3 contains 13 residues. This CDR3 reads CASATGYNSPLHF. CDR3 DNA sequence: TGTGCCAGCGCGACAGGGTATAATTCACCCCTCCACTTT.

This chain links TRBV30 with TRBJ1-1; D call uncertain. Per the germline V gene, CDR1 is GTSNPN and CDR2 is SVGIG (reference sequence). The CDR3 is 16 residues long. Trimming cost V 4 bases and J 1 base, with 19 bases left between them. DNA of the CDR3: TGTGCCTGGATTTACGGGGTACCGAGGAAGAACACTGAAGCTTTCTTT. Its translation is CAWIYGVPRKNTEAFF.

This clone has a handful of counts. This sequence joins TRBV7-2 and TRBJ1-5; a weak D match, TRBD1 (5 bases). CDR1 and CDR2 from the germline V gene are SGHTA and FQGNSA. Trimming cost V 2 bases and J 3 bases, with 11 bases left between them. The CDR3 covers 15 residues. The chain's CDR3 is CASSLWSGLNQPQHF. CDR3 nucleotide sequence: TGTGCCAGCAGCTTATGGTCAGGGCTCAATCAGCCCCAGCATTTT.

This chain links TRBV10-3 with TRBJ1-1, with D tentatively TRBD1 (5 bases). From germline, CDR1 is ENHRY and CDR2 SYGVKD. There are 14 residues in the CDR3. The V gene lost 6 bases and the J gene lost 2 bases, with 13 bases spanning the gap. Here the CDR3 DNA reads TGTGCCATCAGGGGGGACTTAAGTAACACTGAAGCTTTCTTT. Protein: CAIRGDLSNTEAFF.

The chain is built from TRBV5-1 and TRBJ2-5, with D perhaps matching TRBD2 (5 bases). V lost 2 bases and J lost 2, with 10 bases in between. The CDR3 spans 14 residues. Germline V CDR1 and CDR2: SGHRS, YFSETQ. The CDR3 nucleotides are TGCGCCAGCAGCTTTCCTGACTATCAAGAGACCCAGTACTTC. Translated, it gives CASSFPDYQETQYF.

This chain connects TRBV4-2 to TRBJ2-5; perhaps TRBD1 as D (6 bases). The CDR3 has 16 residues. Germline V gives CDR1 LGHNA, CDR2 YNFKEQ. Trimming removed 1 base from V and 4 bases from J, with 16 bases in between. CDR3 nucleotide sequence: TGTGCCAGCAGCCAAGTCTTCAGGGGTGGTGGAGAGACCCAGTACTTC. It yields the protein CASSQVFRGGGETQYF.

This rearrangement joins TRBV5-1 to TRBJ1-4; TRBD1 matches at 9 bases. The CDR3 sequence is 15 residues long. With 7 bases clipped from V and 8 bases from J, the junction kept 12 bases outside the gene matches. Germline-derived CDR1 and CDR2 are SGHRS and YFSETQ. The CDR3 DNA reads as TGCGCCAGCGGACGATCCGGGACAGGGCACGAAAAACTGTTTTTT. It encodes CASGRSGTGHEKLFF. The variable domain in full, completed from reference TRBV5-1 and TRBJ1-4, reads KAGVTQTPRYLIKTRGQQVTLSCSPISGHRSVSWYQQTPGQGLQFLFEYFSETQRNKGNFPGRFSGRQFSNSRSEMNVSTLELGDSALYLCASGRSGTGHEKLFFGSGTQLSVL.